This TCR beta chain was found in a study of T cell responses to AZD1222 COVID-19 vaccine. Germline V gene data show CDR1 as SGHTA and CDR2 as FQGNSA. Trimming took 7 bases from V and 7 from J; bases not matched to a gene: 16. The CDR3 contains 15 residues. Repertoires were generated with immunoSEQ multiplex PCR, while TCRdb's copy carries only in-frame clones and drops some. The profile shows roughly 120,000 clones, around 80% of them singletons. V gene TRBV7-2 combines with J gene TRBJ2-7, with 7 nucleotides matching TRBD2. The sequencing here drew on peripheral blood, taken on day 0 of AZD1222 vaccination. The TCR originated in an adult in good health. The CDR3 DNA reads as TGTGCCAGCACCCCTGGCGGGAGAGGGCGGAGGGAGCAGTACTTC. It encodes CASTPGGRGRREQYF.